A selection of T cell receptor beta chains follows, all from one sample in a study of cytomegalovirus exposure and HLA in healthy donors. Assay used: immunoSEQ multiplex PCR; TCRdb lists only in-frame clones, some missing. The sample consists of some 150,000 clones, 76% of them appearing once. The sequenced sample was PBMCs. The receptors were gathered from a female donor in good health and CMV-seropositive. Both conserved end residues are trimmed from each CDR3.

v_gene	CDR3aa
TRBV18	ASSPRTDRSNEKLF
TRBV7-2	ASSRYQETQY
TRBV7-9	ASSHREDPAAF
TRBV18	ASSPLDTQPSTQY
TRBV10-3	AISEGPGQGHGYT
TRBV6-1	ASIQDRVESTQY
TRBV4-1	ASSHGQDLNTEAF
TRBV7-3	ASSLTGGTYNEQF
TRBV11-2	ASSYNRGQRNNEQF
TRBV14	ASSRTSGGEETQY
TRBV11-1	ASSLSQGKGGYT